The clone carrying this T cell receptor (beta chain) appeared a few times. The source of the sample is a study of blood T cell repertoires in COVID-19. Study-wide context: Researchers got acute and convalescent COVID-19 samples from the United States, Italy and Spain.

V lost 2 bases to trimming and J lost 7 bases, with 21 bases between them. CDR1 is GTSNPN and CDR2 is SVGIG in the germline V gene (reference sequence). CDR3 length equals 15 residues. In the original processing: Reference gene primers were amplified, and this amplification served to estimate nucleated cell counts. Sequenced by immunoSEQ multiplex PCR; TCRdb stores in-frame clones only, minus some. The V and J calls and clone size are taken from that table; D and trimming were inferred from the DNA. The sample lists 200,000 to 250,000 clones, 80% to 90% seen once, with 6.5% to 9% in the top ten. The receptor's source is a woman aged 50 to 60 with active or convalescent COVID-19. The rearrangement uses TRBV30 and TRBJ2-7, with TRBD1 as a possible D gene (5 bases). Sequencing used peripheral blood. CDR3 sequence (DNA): TGTGCCTGGAGTAGTCAAGCAGGGTTCTTTAGTGAGCAGTACTTC. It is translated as CAWSSQAGFFSEQYF. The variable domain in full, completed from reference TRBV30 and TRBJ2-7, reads SQTIHQWPATLVQPVGSPLSLECTVEGTSNPNLYWYRQAAGRGLQLLFYSVGIGQISSEVPQNLSASRPQDRQFILSSKKLLLSDSGFYLCAWSSQAGFFSEQYFGPGTRLTVT.